What follows describes a single T cell receptor beta chain. V shed 8 bases, J shed 3 bases, and the junction held 8 bases outside the gene matches. CDR1 is SGHVS and CDR2 is FQNEAQ in the germline V gene. The CDR3 consists of 15 residues. Per the authors' pipeline: Amplifying reference gene primers gave estimates of nucleated cell counts. The assay was immunoSEQ multiplex PCR, and TCRdb's table has in-frame clones only and misses some. V and J calls and clone size come straight from that table; D and trimming were deduced from the DNA. The sample has about 59,000 clones; about 93% are singletons. The entry originates in a study of blood T cell repertoires in COVID-19. Overall study: T cells, B-cell-depleted T cells, or PBMCs provided the cDNA or gDNA that served as material.

The sequence was obtained from an elderly man with acute or convalescent COVID-19. Sequencing was performed on peripheral blood. The gene calls are TRBV7-8 and TRBJ2-2, with 8 bases aligning to TRBD1. The CDR3 loop reads CASRFKTGDTGELFF. Here the CDR3 DNA reads TGTGCCAGCCGGTTTAAGACAGGGGACACCGGGGAGCTGTTTTTT.